Sequencing of this T cell receptor beta chain was carried out in a study of shared clonotypes between healthy human individuals. Notes on the study in general: As a rule, naive subsets had a larger estimated richness than memory subsets. Non-shared clonotypes showed lower generation probabilities than clonotypes common to all four donors. Since donors were few, the genetic and exposure-history diversity represented was limited.

Some clones are missing from TCRdb's copy, which holds only in-frame ones; the method was immunoSEQ multiplex PCR. The sample carries 2,500,000 or so clones, just over 90% recorded once. This CDR3 is 15 amino acids long. Comments on this clone: The target antigen is unknown.

The J gene is TRBJ2-2, the V gene TRBV21-1. TRBV21-1 has pseudogene status. This TCR came from a man younger than 35 in good health. Sequencing was done on a sample of naive CD4+ T cells sorted from blood. Subset denoted: CD45RA+ positively selected. The CDR3 DNA sequence: TGTGCCAGGCACACAAGGGCCCCGAACACCGGGGAGCTGTTTTTT. Translating it yields CARHTRAPNTGELFF.